This T cell receptor beta chain was documented in a study of cytomegalovirus exposure and HLA in healthy donors. Study-wide points: Analysis was carried out at a later point, and it linked a missense DCLRE1C variant to TCR beta V- and J-gene trimming. Follow-up analysis found HLA locus-dependent TCR association rates, highest for DRB1 and lowest for HLA-C. It emerged from a later analysis that several of the most significant clusters appeared to be linked to common viral pathogens.

Comment on this clone: Its antigen is not known.

Each donor's status was that of a healthy bone marrow donor. The PCR made use of 60 Vbeta and 13 Jbeta primers. Clones were read by immunoSEQ multiplex PCR, and TCRdb kept only the in-frame ones, dropping some. This sample carries approximately 170,000 clones, roughly 80% of them seen once, and the ten largest clones take 2.5% to 4%. The clonotype comes from a female donor in good health and CMV-seronegative. Sequencing was carried out using PBMCs.

CDR3 DNA: TGTGCCAGTAGTACCAGACAGGGTTTGAATGAGCAGTTCTTC. Translated, it gives CASSTRQGLNEQFF. The V gene is TRBV19, the J gene TRBJ2-1; 7 nucleotides match TRBD1. The CDR3 contains 14 residues. The trim removed 4 bases at V and 7 bases at J, leaving 7 bases unmatched. Germline V gene lookup returns CDR1 LNHDA and CDR2 SQIVND (reference sequence).